The next 23 T cell receptor beta chains were all read from a single sample in a study of cytomegalovirus exposure and HLA in healthy donors. Researchers ran the PCR with 60 Vbeta and 13 Jbeta primers. Libraries were prepared by immunoSEQ multiplex PCR; TCRdb keeps only in-frame clonotypes and omits some of them. This sample has nearly 300,000 clones, with 70% to 90% found just once. Specimen: PBMCs. These receptors were collected from a man aged 35-49 years in good health and CMV-seropositive.

On this clone: This CDR3 is also generated by other DNA sequences in the sample. V gene TRBV5-3 combines with J gene TRBJ1-4; a possible D gene is TRBD1 (6 bases). TRBV5-3 is an ORF; its function is uncertain. The CDR3 sequence is 15 residues long. Trimming took 4 bases from V and 5 from J, leaving 15 bases between them. CDR3 sequence (DNA): TGTGCCAGAAGCCACAACGACAGGCCCAATGAAAAACTGTTTTTT. This encodes CARSHNDRPNEKLFF.

The chain is built from TRBV28 and TRBJ1-1; TRBD1 matches 7 bases. Germline loops: CDR1 MDHEN, CDR2 SYDVKM. This CDR3 is built from 14 residues. The V gene end was trimmed by 6 bases and the J gene end by 7 bases; junction bases not matched to a gene: 11. The DNA of the CDR3 is TGTGCCAGCAGATTGTATCCTCGACAGGGTGAAGCTTTCTTT. Its translation is CASRLYPRQGEAFF.

This clone showed up just a few times. The chain links TRBV7-3 to TRBJ1-2; tentative D call: TRBD1 (6 bases). Germline values: CDR1 SGHTA, CDR2 FQGTGA. The V and J ends lost 5 bases and 2 bases respectively, with 12 bases between them. This CDR3 region has 14 residues. CDR3 residues: CASSPGGPNYGYTF. The CDR3 DNA follows: TGTGCCAGCAGCCCGGGGGGCCCAAACTATGGCTACACCTTC.

The V call is TRBV25-1, the J call TRBJ2-7; TRBD1 matches at 10 bases. V was clipped by 5 bases and J by 3 bases; unmatched bases: 4. Germline values: CDR1 MGHDK, CDR2 SYGVNS. The CDR3 has 14 amino acids. This CDR3 is CASSSRTGGYEQYF. The CDR3 DNA reads as TGTGCCAGCAGTTCCCGGACAGGGGGCTACGAGCAGTACTTC.

The chain carries TRBV5-4 and TRBJ1-1; no reliable D call. Germline CDR1 is SGHNT and CDR2 is YYREEE (reference sequence). This CDR3 contains 15 residues. The germline V and J ends were trimmed by 0 bases and 1 base, with 10 bases remaining between them. The CDR3 DNA reads as TGTGCCAGCAGCTTGGCCGAGAGCTGGAACACTGAAGCTTTCTTT. Its protein is CASSLAESWNTEAFF.

The rearrangement links TRBV6-5 to TRBJ1-2, with TRBD1 matching 8 bases. CDR1 and CDR2 from the germline V gene are MNHEY and SVGAGI. With V trimmed by 6 bases and J by 4 bases, 10 bases remained unmatched. This CDR3 is 15 amino acids long. CDR3 residues: CASRKNAQGAYGYTF. The CDR3 DNA follows: TGTGCCAGCAGGAAAAACGCTCAGGGGGCCTATGGCTACACCTTC.

The chain is built from TRBV6-5 and TRBJ2-5, with no clear D. The germline V and J ends were trimmed by 11 bases and 5 bases, with 15 bases remaining between them. Germline assignment: CDR1 MNHEY and CDR2 SVGAGI. The CDR3 has 12 amino acids. The CDR3: CAAGRNLETQYF. Here the CDR3 DNA reads TGTGCCGCAGGAAGGAATTTGGAGACCCAGTACTTC.

The V gene is TRBV29-1, the J gene TRBJ2-2, with 10 bases lining up with TRBD2. The CDR3 covers 20 residues. CDR1 and CDR2 from the germline V gene are SQVTM and ANQGSEA. Trimming cost V 0 bases and J 4 bases; bases outside gene matches: 17. This CDR3 is CSVEDPTEENLAGGTGELFF. The CDR3 DNA follows: TGCAGCGTTGAAGATCCGACAGAGGAAAACTTAGCGGGAGGCACCGGGGAGCTGTTTTTT.

The chain couples TRBV19 to TRBJ1-5; tentatively, D is TRBD1 (6 bases). CDR1 LNHDA and CDR2 SQIVND come from the germline V gene (reference sequence). The CDR3 spans 17 residues. V shed 1 base and J shed 4 bases, with 17 bases lying between them. The CDR3 region has the DNA TGTGCCAGTAGTATAGCAGCACAGGGTCGGAGTAATCAGCCCCAGCATTTT. Amino acid sequence: CASSIAAQGRSNQPQHF. Combining the CDR3 with reference TRBV19 and TRBJ1-5 gives the whole variable domain DGGITQSPKYLFRKEGQNVTLSCEQNLNHDAMYWYRQDPGQGLRLIYYSQIVNDFQKGDIAEGYSVSREKKESFPLTVTSAQKNPTAFYLCASSIAAQGRSNQPQHFGDGTRLSIL.

A single count supports this clone. Germline and junction disagree at one end, which may indicate a read error. This chain joins TRBV7-9 and TRBJ2-4, with D possibly being TRBD1 or TRBD2 (5 bases each). Germline-derived CDR1 and CDR2 are SEHNR and FQNEAQ (reference sequence). The CDR3 sequence is 15 residues long. The CDR3 sequence is CSSGRFRDAKDIQYF. In nucleotides, the CDR3 is TGTTCCAGCGGCAGATTCAGGGATGCGAAGGACATTCAGTACTTC. The variable domain in full, completed from reference TRBV7-9 and TRBJ2-4, reads DTGVSQNPRHKITKRGQNVTFRCDPISEHNRLYWYRQTLGQGPEFLTYFQNEAQLEKSRLLSDRFSAERPKGSFSTLEIQRTEQGDSAMYLCSSGRFRDAKDIQYFGAGTRLSVL.

This clone was detected only a few times. The rearrangement uses TRBV5-1 and TRBJ2-6; weak D call: TRBD2 (6 bases). Looked up from germline, CDR1 is SGHRS and CDR2 is YFSETQ. V gave up 2 bases and J gave up 2 bases, with 8 bases separating them. The length of the CDR3 is 15 residues. The CDR3 sequence: CASSFSGAGANVLTF. The CDR3 DNA reads as TGCGCCAGCAGCTTCTCGGGGGCTGGGGCCAACGTCCTGACTTTC.

The chain links TRBV28 to TRBJ2-4, with 8 bases that match TRBD1. Trimming at V came to 6 bases and at J to 7 bases, leaving 8 bases not matched to a gene. This CDR3 has 14 amino acids. Germline V lookup: CDR1 MDHEN, CDR2 SYDVKM. The CDR3 coding sequence is TGTGCCAGCAGGCTCGGGACAGGTGAGAACATTCAGTACTTC. This translates into CASRLGTGENIQYF.

This chain joins TRBV28 and TRBJ2-2; D call uncertain. This CDR3 is 12 amino acids long. Germline CDR1 and CDR2: MDHEN and SYDVKM. V was clipped by 1 base and J by 8 bases, with 5 bases between them. As DNA, the CDR3 is TGTGCCAGCAGTTTATATAAAGGGGAGCTGTTTTTT. Its protein product is CASSLYKGELFF.

The V gene is TRBV28, the J gene TRBJ2-2; D is uncertain. The CDR3 has 14 amino acids. Germline loops: CDR1 MDHEN, CDR2 SYDVKM. V gave up 2 bases and J gave up 1 base, with 5 bases separating them. The CDR3 loop reads CASSLLRNTGELFF. The CDR3 coding sequence is TGTGCCAGCAGTTTACTGCGGAACACCGGGGAGCTGTTTTTT.

The chain employs TRBV7-9 and TRBJ2-5; possibly TRBD1 for D (7 bases). Germline CDR1 is SEHNR and CDR2 is FQNEAQ (reference sequence). Trimming stripped 2 bases from V and 4 bases from J, with 14 bases between. This CDR3 comprises 15 residues. In nucleotides, the CDR3 is TGTGCCAGCAGCTTAATGCCAGGGGGAGGAGAGACCCAGTACTTC. Translating gives CASSLMPGGGETQYF.

The chain couples TRBV7-3 to TRBJ2-2; 7 bases map to TRBD2. Losses at the gene ends were 1 base for V and 1 base for J; bases not matched to a gene: 0. CDR1 SGHTA and CDR2 FQGTGA come from the germline V gene. This CDR3 is built from 15 residues. CDR3 sequence (DNA): TGTGCCAGCAGCTTAATAGCGGGGAACACCGGGGAGCTGTTTTTT. The encoded protein is CASSLIAGNTGELFF.

The chain has TRBV9 and TRBJ2-1, with TRBD2 identical over 7 bases. The germline V gene encodes CDR1 SGDLS and CDR2 YYNGEE. V lost 0 bases to trimming and J lost 8 bases; unmatched junction nucleotides: 11. This CDR3 comprises 16 residues. This CDR3 is CASSVGRAGVVDEQFF. CDR3 DNA sequence: TGTGCCAGCAGCGTAGGGCGGGCGGGAGTGGTCGATGAGCAGTTCTTC.

J is TRBJ2-3 and V is TRBV18, with D unresolved. Germline V CDR1 and CDR2: KGHSH, LQKENI. The CDR3 covers 14 residues. Trimming removed 0 bases at V and 6 bases at J, with 10 bases between. CDR3 sequence (DNA): TGTGCCAGCTCACCACCTACGCAGTCGGATACGCAGTATTTT. As protein: CASSPPTQSDTQYF.

The chain links TRBV2 to TRBJ2-5, with 14 bases identical to TRBD2. J lost 5 bases, V lost 5 bases, and 7 bases had no gene match. The length of the CDR3 is 16 residues. Germline lookup yields CDR1 SNHLY and CDR2 FYNNEI. Here the CDR3 reads CASSRLAGGPSETQYF. CDR3 sequence (DNA): TGTGCCAGCAGTAGACTAGCGGGAGGGCCCTCGGAGACCCAGTACTTC.

The CDR3 loop reads CASSQSVAGVSYEQYF. DNA for the CDR3: TGCGCCAGCAGCCAAAGCGTTGCAGGGGTGTCCTACGAGCAGTACTTC. This chain connects TRBV4-3 to TRBJ2-7; D is perhaps TRBD1 (6 bases). The CDR3 runs to 16 residues. V lost 2 bases and J 1 base, leaving 15 bases between the germline ends. Germline CDR1 is LGHNA and CDR2 is YSLEER.

The rearrangement uses TRBV6-6 and TRBJ1-5; 8 nucleotides agree with TRBD1. The CDR3 is made up of 13 amino acids. Trimming at V came to 5 bases and at J to 6 bases, leaving 3 bases not matched to a gene. Germline V gene lookup returns CDR1 MNHNY and CDR2 SVGAGI (reference sequence). CDR3 nucleotide sequence: TGTGCCAGCAGTCTAGACAGGGGTCAGCCCCAGCATTTT. This translates into CASSLDRGQPQHF.

The V call is TRBV27, the J call TRBJ2-7, with no clear D. CDR3 length: 15 residues. Trimming took 3 bases from V and 1 from J, leaving 13 bases between them. Germline V gives CDR1 MNHEY, CDR2 SMNVEV (reference sequence). CDR3 coding DNA: TGTGCCAGCAGTTTTTCACCCCCGGTTTCCTACGAGCAGTACTTC. This encodes CASSFSPPVSYEQYF.

The chain uses TRBV30 and TRBJ1-1, with 7 nucleotides matching TRBD1. V was clipped by 5 bases and J by 1 base; unmatched bases: 4. The CDR3 has 13 amino acids. Germline-derived CDR1 and CDR2 are GTSNPN and SVGIG (reference sequence). Here the CDR3 DNA reads TGTGCCTGGTCGGGACAGTCGAACACTGAAGCTTTCTTT. Translated, it gives CAWSGQSNTEAFF.